The rows below give T cell receptor beta chains drawn from one sample of a study of shared clonotypes between healthy human individuals. Measured with immunoSEQ multiplex PCR; TCRdb has only the in-frame clones, and not every one. The table includes 2 million to 2.5 million clones, 80% to 95% detected once. The source material was naive CD4+ T cells from PBMCs. The receptors here all came from a young man in good health. Some clones in this sample may be carry-over from other donors' samples. Each CDR3 is given with its conserved first and last residue.

V gene: TRBV5-4
CDR3 protein: CASSQLTGNEQFF

V gene: TRBV18
CDR3 protein: CASSPPSFKESGTGELFF

V gene: TRBV6-1
CDR3 protein: CASSATGAAGELFF

V gene: TRBV11-3
CDR3 protein: CASSQLGQSNEQFF

V gene: TRBV15
CDR3 protein: CATSSGTSGPDTQYF

V gene: TRBV2
CDR3 protein: CASSKGDTQYF

V gene: TRBV29-1
CDR3 protein: CSVGPSRTGGAYGYTF

V gene: TRBV2
CDR3 protein: CASSVATDTQYF

V gene: TRBV5-1
CDR3 protein: CASSLGASDEQYF

V gene: TRBV13
CDR3 protein: CASSLYRFLEGYGYTF

V gene: TRBV30
CDR3 protein: CAWEPGTYNEQFF

V gene: TRBV7-2
CDR3 protein: CASRLTDTQYF

V gene: TRBV5-1
CDR3 protein: CASSFGPGTGVSGELFF

V gene: TRBV10-2
CDR3 protein: CASRISGSSSYEQYF

V gene: TRBV28
CDR3 protein: CASSKGGNEQFF

V gene: TRBV5-1
CDR3 protein: CASSVGTEALREQYF

V gene: TRBV6-4
CDR3 protein: CASSAESGARGYGYTF

V gene: TRBV6-6
CDR3 protein: CAVGGWNSPLHF

V gene: TRBV28
CDR3 protein: CASRGDRLSEGYTF

V gene: TRBV15
CDR3 protein: CATSRDVADTQYF

V gene: TRBV19
CDR3 protein: CASSISTRETQDIQYF

V gene: TRBV6-1
CDR3 protein: CASSEALELGYTF

V gene: TRBV28
CDR3 protein: CASSREWNTGELFF

V gene: TRBV19
CDR3 protein: CASSMDGSGGTYEQYF

V gene: TRBV11-3
CDR3 protein: CASSRAGRESTDTQYF

V gene: TRBV25-1
CDR3 protein: CASRDQFLEQFF

V gene: TRBV10-3
CDR3 protein: CAITGDSGNTIYF

V gene: TRBV28
CDR3 protein: CASSLGQGYYEQYF

V gene: TRBV4-1
CDR3 protein: CASSQDGKREGQETQYF

V gene: TRBV7-8
CDR3 protein: CASSITALAGSGEQYF

V gene: TRBV4-3
CDR3 protein: CASSQDWFGRAGNEQFF

V gene: TRBV2
CDR3 protein: CGQAQQETQYF

V gene: TRBV11-3
CDR3 protein: CASSEGQGALDTQYF

V gene: TRBV7-9
CDR3 protein: CASSPHYDEQYF